This TCR beta chain came from a study of T-cell reconstitution after alpha-beta-depleted transplantation in children. This CDR3 is 12 amino acids long. Germline loops: CDR1 GTSNPN, CDR2 SVGIG (reference sequence). Trimming cost V 2 bases and J 8 bases, with 10 bases left between them. Unique molecular identifiers were used in preparing the TCRbeta library. TCRdb redid the calling of the PCR reads with MiXCR, one entry per CDR3 protein. The table has roughly 790,000 distinct CDR3 sequences, 15% to 20% seen once. This clonotype was seen a handful of times. The gene calls are TRBV30 and TRBJ2-1, with no clear D. The receptor's source is a male patient younger than 18 who had a stem cell transplant for acute lymphoblastic leukemia, so the T cells may come from the graft donor. The sample here was PBMCs, mostly from graft donor cells, taken 360 days after TCRalphabeta/CD19-depleted stem cell transplant. CDR3 in amino acids: CAWSQDSYEQFF. As DNA, the CDR3 is TGTGCCTGGAGTCAAGACTCTTATGAGCAGTTCTTC.